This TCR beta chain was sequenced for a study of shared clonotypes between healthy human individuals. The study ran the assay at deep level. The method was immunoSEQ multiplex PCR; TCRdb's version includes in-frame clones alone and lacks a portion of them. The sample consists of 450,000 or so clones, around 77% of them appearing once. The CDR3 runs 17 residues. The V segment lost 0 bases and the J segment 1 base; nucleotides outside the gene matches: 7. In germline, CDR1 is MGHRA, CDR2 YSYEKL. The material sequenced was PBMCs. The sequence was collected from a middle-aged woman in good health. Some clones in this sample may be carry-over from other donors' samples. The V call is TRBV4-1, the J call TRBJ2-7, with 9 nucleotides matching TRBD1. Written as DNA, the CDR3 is TGCGCCAGCAGCCAAGAAGACCCGGACAGGGGATCCTACGAGCAGTACTTC. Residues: CASSQEDPDRGSYEQYF.